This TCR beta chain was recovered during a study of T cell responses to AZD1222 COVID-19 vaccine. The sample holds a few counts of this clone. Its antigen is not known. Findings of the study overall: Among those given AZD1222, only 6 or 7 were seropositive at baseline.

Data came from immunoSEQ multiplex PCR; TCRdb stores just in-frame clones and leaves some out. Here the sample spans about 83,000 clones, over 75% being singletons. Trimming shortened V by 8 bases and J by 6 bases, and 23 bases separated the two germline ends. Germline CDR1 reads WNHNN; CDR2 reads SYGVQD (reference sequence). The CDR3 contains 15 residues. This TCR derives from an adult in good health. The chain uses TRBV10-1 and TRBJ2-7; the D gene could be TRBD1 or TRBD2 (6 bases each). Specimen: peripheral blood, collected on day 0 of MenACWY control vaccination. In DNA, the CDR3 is TGCGCCAGCCATCGGGGGCGGCCGTTTAAAAGCGAGCAGTACTTC. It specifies CASHRGRPFKSEQYF.